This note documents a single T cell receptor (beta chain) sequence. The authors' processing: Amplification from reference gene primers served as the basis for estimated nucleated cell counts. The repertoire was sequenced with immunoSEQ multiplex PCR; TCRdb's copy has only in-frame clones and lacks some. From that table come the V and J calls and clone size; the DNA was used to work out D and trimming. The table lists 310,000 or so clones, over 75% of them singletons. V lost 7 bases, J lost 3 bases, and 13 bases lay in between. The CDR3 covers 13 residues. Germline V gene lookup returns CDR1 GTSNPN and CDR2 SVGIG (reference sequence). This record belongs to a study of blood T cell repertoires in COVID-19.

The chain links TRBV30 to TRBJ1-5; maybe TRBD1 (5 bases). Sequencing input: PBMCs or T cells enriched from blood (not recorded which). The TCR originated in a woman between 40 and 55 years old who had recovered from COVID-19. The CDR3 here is CASSGIANQPQHF. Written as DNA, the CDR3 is TGTGCCTCTTCAGGGATCGCCAATCAGCCCCAGCATTTT.